Listed here are 8 T cell receptor beta chains from one sample, sequenced in a study of blood T cell repertoires in COVID-19. Clones were read by immunoSEQ multiplex PCR, and TCRdb kept only the in-frame ones, dropping some. The repertoire holds under 100,000 clones, with roughly 92% as singletons. The sample taken for sequencing was peripheral blood. The receptors shown here come from a woman aged 60-75 years with active COVID-19.

V usage is TRBV11-3 and J usage is TRBJ2-6, with D possibly being TRBD1 (5 bases). Germline V gene sequence: CDR1 SGHNT, CDR2 YENEEA. The CDR3 consists of 17 residues. V was clipped by 7 bases and J by 1 base, with 17 bases between them. DNA for the CDR3: TGTGCCAGCACCCAAGACAGTCCGTCTTCTGGGGCCAACGTCCTGACTTTC. It is translated as CASTQDSPSSGANVLTF.

The chain joins TRBV18 to TRBJ1-4; unclear D gene. CDR1 and CDR2 (germline): KGHSH, LQKENI. The V end lost 3 bases, the J end lost 4 bases, and 6 bases lay between the germline ends. The CDR3 totals 13 residues. The CDR3: CASSPGLNEKLFF. CDR3 sequence (DNA): TGTGCCAGCTCACCTGGACTTAATGAAAAACTGTTTTTT.

The chain couples TRBV10-3 to TRBJ1-1; D is perhaps TRBD1 (5 bases). The CDR3 spans 13 residues. Germline V gives CDR1 ENHRY, CDR2 SYGVKD. V was cut by 8 bases and J by 6 bases, with 16 bases left in between. CDR3 amino acids: CAIWGGSDSEAFF. The DNA for the CDR3 is TGTGCCATCTGGGGGGGATCGGACTCTGAAGCTTTCTTT.

The gene calls are TRBV6-5 and TRBJ2-1, with 8 nucleotides matching TRBD2. Trimming at V came to 6 bases and at J to 7 bases, leaving 5 bases not matched to a gene. The germline gives CDR1 MNHEY, CDR2 SVGAGI. This CDR3 has 13 residues. The DNA for the CDR3 is TGTGCCAGCAGAAGGCGCGGGGGGAATGAGCAGTTCTTC. Protein: CASRRRGGNEQFF.

The chain couples TRBV2 to TRBJ2-7; 11 positions agree with TRBD2. Germline V gives CDR1 SNHLY, CDR2 FYNNEI. The CDR3 length is 18 residues. With 3 bases clipped from V and 5 bases from J, the junction kept 15 bases outside the gene matches. CDR3: CASSEGVFLAGGSNEQYF. In DNA, the CDR3 is TGTGCCAGCAGTGAGGGGGTATTCTTAGCGGGAGGGTCGAACGAGCAGTACTTC.

This clone was picked up one time. This chain links TRBV30 with TRBJ2-2, with 7 bases fitting TRBD1. The CDR3 totals 16 residues. Germline assignment: CDR1 GTSNPN and CDR2 SVGIG (reference sequence). V trimming: 8 bases; J trimming: 2 bases; junction bases outside the gene matches: 14. The CDR3 DNA reads TGTGCCGGGGGACAGTCGAATACCCGAAACACCGGGGAGCTGTTTTTT. Translation gives CAGGQSNTRNTGELFF.

CDR3 sequence (DNA): TGTGCCAGCAGCTACACAGGAACCTACGAGCAGTACTTC. Residues: CASSYTGTYEQYF. The rearrangement uses TRBV7-2 and TRBJ2-7, with a possible D match to TRBD1 (5 bases). Trimming cost V 4 bases and J 2 bases, with 9 bases left between them. Germline V CDR1 and CDR2: SGHTA, FQGNSA. This CDR3 contains 13 residues.

V is TRBV28 and J is TRBJ1-5; D remains ambiguous. The V end lost 2 bases, the J end lost 4 bases, and 18 bases lay between the germline ends. The length of the CDR3 is 17 residues. Germline assignment: CDR1 MDHEN and CDR2 SYDVKM. The CDR3 nucleotides are TGTGCCAGCAGTTTAAAGGCCTTGCGGGTGGGTAATCAGCCCCAGCATTTT. This codes for CASSLKALRVGNQPQHF.